This T cell receptor beta chain was documented in a study of PD-1 blockade in classical Hodgkin lymphoma. On this clone: One end of the junction fails to match germline, which may point to a read error.

The CDR3 length is 13 residues. CDR1 LNHNV and CDR2 YYDKDF come from the germline V gene (reference sequence). Stated time point: cycle 4 day 1 (C4D1), after 6 weeks of nivolumab. All trial patients relapsed after autologous stem cell transplantation. Profiled with immunoSEQ multiplex PCR; TCRdb holds only in-frame clones, not every one. The sample has 20,000 to 30,000 clones; around 80% are singletons. This clonotype originated in a human donor with classical Hodgkin lymphoma. The chain couples TRBV15 to TRBJ2-7; 8 positions match TRBD1. The material was peripheral blood mononuclear cells (PBMCs), obtained before the fourth cycle of nivolumab. The CDR3: CATSIGTGPIKDF. In nucleotides, the CDR3 is TGTGCCACCAGCATCGGGACAGGCCCAATTAAGGACTTC.